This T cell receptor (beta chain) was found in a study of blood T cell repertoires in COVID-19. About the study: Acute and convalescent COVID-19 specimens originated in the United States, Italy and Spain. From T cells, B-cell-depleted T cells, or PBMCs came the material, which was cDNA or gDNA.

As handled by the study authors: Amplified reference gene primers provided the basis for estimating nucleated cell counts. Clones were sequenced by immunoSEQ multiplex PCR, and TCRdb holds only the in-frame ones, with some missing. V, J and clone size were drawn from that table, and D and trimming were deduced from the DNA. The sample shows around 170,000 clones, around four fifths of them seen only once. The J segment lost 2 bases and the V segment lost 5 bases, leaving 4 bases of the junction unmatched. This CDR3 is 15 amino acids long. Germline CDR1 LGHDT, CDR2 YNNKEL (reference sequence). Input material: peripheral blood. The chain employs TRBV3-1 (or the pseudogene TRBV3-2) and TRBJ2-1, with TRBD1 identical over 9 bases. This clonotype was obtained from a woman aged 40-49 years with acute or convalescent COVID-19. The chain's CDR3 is CASSWTGEAYNEQFF. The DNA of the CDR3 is TGTGCCAGCAGCTGGACAGGGGAGGCCTACAATGAGCAGTTCTTC.